This TCR beta chain was identified in a study of blood T cell repertoires in COVID-19. At the level of the study: Sites in the United States, Italy and Spain provided acute and convalescent COVID-19 samples. PBMCs, B-cell-depleted T cells, or T cells provided the cDNA or gDNA that made up the material.

Germline trimming cut 5 bases from V and 7 bases from J; bases unmatched to any gene: 10. Germline V gives CDR1 PRHDT, CDR2 FYEKMQ (reference sequence). This CDR3 region has 16 residues. As processed by the authors: Amplification with reference gene primers provided the estimates of nucleated cell counts. Profiling relied on immunoSEQ multiplex PCR, and the TCRdb table lists in-frame clones only, not all of them. V and J calls plus clone size are reproduced from that table; the DNA served to infer D and trimming. The table includes 27,000 or so clones, about 87% detected once. Material: peripheral blood. This rearrangement joins TRBV13 to TRBJ1-6, with TRBD1 matching 8 bases. The receptor comes from a human donor in a cohort sampled during active COVID-19. The chain's CDR3 is CASSQDRDLGNSPLHF. The CDR3 nucleotides read TGTGCCAGCAGCCAGGACAGGGATTTAGGAAATTCACCCCTCCACTTT.